This T cell receptor beta chain was sequenced during a study of cytomegalovirus exposure and HLA in healthy donors. The study's findings and limits: The majority of CMV-associated TCR beta chains were reported as apparently HLA-restricted in a later analysis. In a later analysis, specific HLA alleles were associated with 15,000 to 20,000 TCR beta sequences at a 0.05 false discovery rate. Per published reports, the classifier diagnosed cytomegalovirus status with high specificity and sensitivity.

Researchers ran the PCR with 60 Vbeta and 13 Jbeta primers. Measured with immunoSEQ multiplex PCR; TCRdb has only the in-frame clones, and not every one. The sample records about 150,000 clones, approximately 70% being singletons. This CDR3 contains 14 residues. V was pared by 0 bases and J by 0 bases, with 3 bases between. Per germline, CDR1 LGHNA and CDR2 YSLEER. For this clone: Its specificity is not known.

The sample taken for sequencing was PBMCs. The rearrangement links TRBV4-3 to TRBJ2-1; D gene unclear. This clonotype was obtained from a woman aged 18 to 35 in good health and CMV-seropositive. This CDR3 reads CASSQDHSYNEQFF. The CDR3 nucleotides are TGCGCCAGCAGCCAAGATCACTCCTACAATGAGCAGTTCTTC.